This TCR beta chain came from a study of shared clonotypes between healthy human individuals. Study background: Every donor yielded three CD4 naive, three CD4 memory, two CD8 naive and one CD8 memory plate.

The protocol was immunoSEQ multiplex PCR, while the TCRdb copy is restricted to in-frame clones and leaves out a portion. The data hold roughly 1,500,000 clones, with 97% to 99% observed a single time. Study findings and constraints: Sequencing depth was expected to affect clonotype sharing among donors. Naive CD4 clonotypes were shared across several donors at approximately 5.3%.

A CD45RA+ naive subset and a CD45RA-negative memory subset were split from CD4+ cells. This clone was seen once. Its antigen is not known. V was pared by 4 bases and J by 6 bases, with 17 bases between. There are 14 residues in the CDR3. The germline gives CDR1 SGHRS, CDR2 YFSETQ. The chain joins TRBV5-1 to TRBJ2-7; maybe TRBD2 (6 bases). The sequenced sample consisted of naive CD4+ T cells sorted from blood. The subset was: CD45RA+ positively selected. The receptor's source is a man in his thirties or forties in good health. CDR3 in amino acids: CASSPGQMGGEQYF. DNA for the CDR3: TGCGCCAGCAGCCCCGGACAAATGGGGGGCGAGCAGTACTTC.